Listed here is a single T cell receptor beta chain. The data belong to a study of blood T cell repertoires in COVID-19. With V trimmed by 0 bases and J by 5 bases, 10 bases remained unmatched. The CDR3 is made up of 18 amino acids. CDR1 LGHNA and CDR2 YNFKEQ come from the germline V gene. Assay used: immunoSEQ multiplex PCR; TCRdb lists only in-frame clones, some missing. The sample includes approximately 280,000 clones, 75% to 95% of them seen just once. Sequencing was performed on peripheral blood. The chain joins TRBV4-2 to TRBJ2-2; the match to TRBD2 covers 9 bases. The source is a woman aged 25 to 39 with COVID-19, enrolled during active disease. The CDR3 coding sequence is TGTGCCAGCAGCCAAGAGGGGATAGCGGGAGAGGGGACCGGGGAGCTGTTTTTT. Translated: CASSQEGIAGEGTGELFF.